Shown below are 32 T cell receptor beta chains from a single sample sequenced in a study of patients and donors after allogeneic stem cell transplantation. TCRdb re-called the RT-PCR reads with MiXCR, one entry per CDR3 protein. The table shows around 1,400 distinct CDR3 sequences, with over 4.5% occurring only once. Sequenced: blood, either unsorted or a sorted T cell fraction (not recorded which). These receptors were collected from a human donor who was either an allogeneic HSCT recipient or a stem cell or donor lymphocyte infusion donor (not recorded which). It is not recorded whose cells these are; they may come from a transplant donor.

This clonotype is classed as large (0.1 to 1%). The chain links TRBV7-3 to TRBJ2-1, with D possibly being TRBD2 (6 bases). The CDR3 spans 14 residues. Germline CDR1 and CDR2: SGHTA and FQGTGA. V lost 2 bases and J lost 2, with 7 bases in between. The CDR3 loop reads CASSLAGTYNEQFF. As DNA, the CDR3 is TGTGCCAGCAGCTTAGCGGGGACCTACAATGAGCAGTTCTTC.

This chain's CDR3 is CASTPHAGWADTQYF. In DNA form, the CDR3 reads TGTGCCAGCACCCCACATGCCGGGTGGGCAGATACGCAGTATTTT. V usage is TRBV12-3 or TRBV12-4 and J usage is TRBJ2-3; D gene ambiguous. V was trimmed by 7 bases and J by 4 bases, leaving 18 bases between them. CDR3 length: 15 amino acids.

This clonotype was counted a few times. J is TRBJ1-2 and V is TRBV20-1; D uncertain. The length of the CDR3 is 9 residues. Germline CDR1 is DFQATT and CDR2 is SNEGSKA (reference sequence). Trimming cost V 6 bases and J 8 bases, with 7 bases left between them. CDR3 coding DNA: TGCAGTGCCGGTGAGGGCTACACCTTC. This encodes CSAGEGYTF.

In its sample, this clonotype ranks as large. The chain uses TRBV6-5 and TRBJ2-1, with TRBD2 identical over 9 bases. This CDR3 comprises 22 residues. The J segment lost 0 bases and the V segment lost 0 bases, leaving 18 bases of the junction unmatched. CDR1 and CDR2 (germline): MNHEY, SVGAGI. Here the CDR3 reads CASSYSTIGGLAGRSSYNEQFF. The CDR3 bases are TGTGCCAGCAGTTACTCGACTATTGGAGGTCTAGCGGGAAGGAGCTCCTACAATGAGCAGTTCTTC.

This chain links TRBV14 with TRBJ1-2, with no clear D. V was pared by 1 base and J by 5 bases, with 8 bases between. The germline V gene has CDR1 SGHDN and CDR2 FVKESK. The CDR3 runs 13 residues. The CDR3 region is CASSQGGGYGYTF. The CDR3 DNA follows: TGTGCCAGCAGCCAAGGTGGAGGATATGGCTACACCTTC.

By sample fraction, this clonotype is medium-sized (0.01 to 0.1%). V usage is TRBV3-1 and J usage is TRBJ2-1, with D possibly matching TRBD2 (6 bases). Trimming stripped 3 bases from V and 9 bases from J, with 18 bases between. Germline-derived CDR1 and CDR2 are LGHDT and YNNKEL (reference sequence). This CDR3 spans 15 amino acids. This CDR3 is CASSQGGFGTAEQFF. The CDR3 DNA is TGTGCCAGCAGCCAGGGGGGATTTGGAACTGCTGAGCAGTTCTTC.

By share, this clonotype counts as large. The rearrangement joins TRBV5-5 to TRBJ2-3; no reliable D call. The germline CDR1 and CDR2 sequences are SGHKS and YYEKEE (reference sequence). The CDR3 loop spans 14 amino acids. V was clipped by 1 base and J by 4 bases, with 10 bases between them. This CDR3 reads CASSLSQIADTQYF. The CDR3 bases are TGTGCCAGCAGCTTGTCGCAAATAGCAGATACGCAGTATTTT.

This clonotype counts as medium-sized. The chain carries TRBV7-2 and TRBJ2-1, with a possible D match to TRBD2 (5 bases). CDR3 length: 14 amino acids. Per germline, CDR1 SGHTA and CDR2 FQGNSA. Trimming cost V 5 bases and J 3 bases, with 11 bases left between them. Here the CDR3 reads CASSPDSYYNEQFF. The CDR3 DNA follows: TGTGCCAGCAGCCCGGACTCTTACTACAATGAGCAGTTCTTC.

By its share, this clonotype is medium-sized. The V gene is TRBV5-4, the J gene TRBJ2-2; 11 bases align to TRBD2. The CDR3 is 15 residues long. Germline-derived CDR1 and CDR2 are SGHNT and YYREEE (reference sequence). The V gene end was trimmed by 5 bases and the J gene end by 7 bases; junction bases not matched to a gene: 7. Here the CDR3 reads CASRPGTSGYGELFF. In DNA, the CDR3 is TGTGCCAGCAGGCCCGGGACTAGCGGCTACGGGGAGCTGTTTTTT.

The chain carries TRBV7-2 and TRBJ2-1, with unresolved D. V lost 7 bases to trimming and J lost 15 bases, with 16 bases between them. Germline-derived CDR1 and CDR2 are SGHTA and FQGNSA. CDR3 size: 11 residues. The CDR3 here is CASTFQRSMFF. DNA for the CDR3: TGTGCCAGCACCTTCCAGAGGAGTATGTTCTTC.

By sample share, this clonotype is medium-sized. The CDR3 nucleotides read TGTGCCAGCAGCTTAAGGACAGGGAATTACGAGCAGTACTTC. Protein sequence: CASSLRTGNYEQYF. The V and J genes are TRBV7-6 and TRBJ2-7, with 8 nucleotides matching TRBD1. Germline CDR1 reads SGHVS; CDR2 reads FNYEAQ. The length of the CDR3 is 14 residues. V shed 2 bases and J 4 bases; nucleotides not matched to a gene: 4.

This clonotype was observed a few times. The V and J genes are TRBV12-3 or TRBV12-4 and TRBJ2-5; D tentatively fits TRBD1 or TRBD2 (6 bases each). The V and J ends lost 6 bases and 5 bases respectively, with 19 bases between them. The CDR3 contains 15 residues. CDR3 nucleotides: TGTGCCAGCAGGGCGGGACAATCCTCGGGGGAGACCCAGTACTTC. As protein: CASRAGQSSGETQYF.

This clonotype is labeled as large. The chain is built from TRBV12-3 or TRBV12-4 and TRBJ1-1; the match to TRBD1 covers 8 bases. J gave up 2 bases and V 1 base, and 6 bases lay outside the gene matches. This CDR3 region has 16 residues. The CDR3 DNA is TGTGCCAGCAGTTTAGGGACAGGGTTACGAAACACTGAAGCTTTCTTT. Its protein product is CASSLGTGLRNTEAFF.

This clonotype was counted a few times. The V call is TRBV5-5, the J call TRBJ2-1, with D perhaps matching TRBD2 (5 bases). The CDR3 has 15 residues. CDR1 and CDR2 (germline): SGHKS, YYEKEE (reference sequence). The V and J ends lost 2 bases and 1 base respectively, with 10 bases between them. The CDR3 coding sequence is TGTGCCAGCAGCTTTCAGCCGGGGTCCTACAATGAGCAGTTCTTC. It translates to CASSFQPGSYNEQFF.

V gene TRBV5-1 combines with J gene TRBJ1-5, with TRBD1 matching over 7 bases. Germline CDR1 reads SGHRS; CDR2 reads YFSETQ. Germline trimming cut 2 bases from V and 0 bases from J; bases unmatched to any gene: 2. The CDR3 has 15 residues. DNA of the CDR3: TGCGCCAGCAGCTTACAGGGGCATAGCAATCAGCCCCAGCATTTT. It translates to CASSLQGHSNQPQHF.

By share of the sample, this clonotype is medium-sized. V is TRBV18 and J is TRBJ2-2; perhaps TRBD1 as D (5 bases). This CDR3 contains 13 residues. V was shortened by 7 bases and J by 5 bases, with 11 bases between the two germline ends. Germline V gives CDR1 KGHSH, CDR2 LQKENI. The DNA of the CDR3 is TGTGCCAGCTTGGGGCCACGGACCGGGGAGCTGTTTTTT. As protein: CASLGPRTGELFF.

This clonotype is labeled as medium-sized. The chain carries TRBV19 and TRBJ1-1; no clear D gene. Looked up from germline, CDR1 is LNHDA and CDR2 is SQIVND (reference sequence). V was shortened by 3 bases and J by 6 bases, with 11 bases between the two germline ends. The CDR3 has 13 amino acids. CDR3 loop: CASSIVGWAEAFF. CDR3 sequence (DNA): TGTGCCAGTAGTATCGTGGGGTGGGCTGAAGCTTTCTTT.

By share, this clonotype counts as medium-sized. V usage is TRBV29-1 and J usage is TRBJ1-2; no reliable D call. This CDR3 region has 13 residues. V was clipped by 7 bases and J by 0 bases, with 12 bases between them. CDR1 is SQVTM and CDR2 is ANQGSEA in the germline V gene. CDR3 nucleotide sequence: TGCAGCGCCCTGGCGGGGACTAACTATGGCTACACCTTC. It encodes CSALAGTNYGYTF.

The chain uses TRBV9 and TRBJ2-3, with D possibly TRBD2 on 5 matching bases. Germline V gene lookup returns CDR1 SGDLS and CDR2 YYNGEE. The V and J ends lost 0 bases and 5 bases respectively, with 7 bases between them. The CDR3 runs 13 residues. CDR3 DNA: TGTGCCAGCAGCGTAGCCGGGAAAGATACGCAGTATTTT. It specifies CASSVAGKDTQYF.

By frequency in the sample, this clonotype is medium-sized (0.01 to 0.1%). The genes are TRBV11-3 and TRBJ2-1; 7 bases map to TRBD2. The CDR3 has 15 amino acids. The trim removed 2 bases at V and 7 bases at J, leaving 8 bases unmatched. Germline values: CDR1 SGHNT, CDR2 YENEEA. The CDR3 DNA reads TGTGCCAGCAGCTTAATTACGGGAGGTTGGAATGAGCAGTTCTTC. Its translation: CASSLITGGWNEQFF.

This clonotype is labeled as medium-sized. J is TRBJ2-7 and V is TRBV7-2; D may be TRBD1 (6 bases). Looked up from germline, CDR1 is SGHTA and CDR2 is FQGNSA. CDR3 size: 14 residues. Trimming stripped 0 bases from V and 8 bases from J, with 14 bases between. DNA of the CDR3: TGTGCCAGCAGCTTAGCCTTCGGGCAGGGGAAGCAGTACTTC. This translates into CASSLAFGQGKQYF.

The genes are TRBV6-5 and TRBJ1-1; D remains unclear. The CDR3 spans 12 residues. The ends were cut back, 0 bases at V and 1 base at J, with 0 bases in the middle. From germline, CDR1 is MNHEY and CDR2 SVGAGI. CDR3 region: CASSYSNTEAFF. DNA of the CDR3: TGTGCCAGCAGTTACTCGAACACTGAAGCTTTCTTT.

This clonotype is medium-sized. This chain joins TRBV9 and TRBJ1-2; unclear D gene. The CDR3 covers 12 residues. The germline V and J ends were trimmed by 0 bases and 8 bases, with 8 bases remaining between them. The germline V gene encodes CDR1 SGDLS and CDR2 YYNGEE. In nucleotides, the CDR3 is TGTGCCAGCAGCGTAGTAAATAAGGGCTACACCTTC. Protein: CASSVVNKGYTF.

Sample share makes this clonotype medium-sized. The J gene is TRBJ2-1, the V gene TRBV5-1, with TRBD1 matching 9 bases. CDR1 and CDR2 from the germline V gene are SGHRS and YFSETQ. V trimming: 4 bases; J trimming: 5 bases; junction bases outside the gene matches: 4. The CDR3 spans 14 residues. CDR3 nucleotide sequence: TGCGCCAGCAGCGAGTGGACAGGGGACAATGAGCAGTTCTTC. Translated: CASSEWTGDNEQFF.

This chain uses TRBV10-3 with TRBJ2-3; 9 nucleotides align to TRBD1. The CDR3 is made up of 14 amino acids. V lost 7 bases to trimming and J lost 3 bases; unmatched junction nucleotides: 5. Germline V gene lookup returns CDR1 ENHRY and CDR2 SYGVKD. Written as DNA, the CDR3 is TGTGCCATCAAGACAGGGGGGAGGACAGATACGCAGTATTTT. Protein: CAIKTGGRTDTQYF.

By share, this clonotype ranks as medium-sized (0.01 to 0.1%). The V gene is TRBV12-3 or TRBV12-4, the J gene TRBJ2-5; perhaps TRBD2 as D (6 bases). The CDR3 runs 14 residues. Between the trimmed V and J ends, which lost 4 bases and 5 bases, there was a span of 14 bases. CDR3 sequence (DNA): TGTGCCAGCAGTTCGGGCGGAGGGGAGGAGACCCAGTACTTC. Translating gives CASSSGGGEETQYF.

This clonotype is termed large (0.1 to 1%). The chain recombines TRBV12-3 or TRBV12-4 with TRBJ2-7, with TRBD1 as a possible D gene (6 bases). The CDR3 has 13 amino acids. Trimming removed 3 bases at V and 3 bases at J, with 9 bases between. The CDR3 coding sequence is TGTGCCAGCAGTTTTAAGACAGGCTACGAGCAGTACTTC. This sequence encodes CASSFKTGYEQYF.

In this sample, this clonotype is medium-sized (0.01 to 0.1%). V and J are TRBV3-1 and TRBJ1-1; D is perhaps TRBD1 (5 bases). Trimming took off 4 bases at V and 4 bases at J, with 13 bases between the two ends. Germline V lookup: CDR1 LGHDT, CDR2 YNNKEL (reference sequence). The CDR3 sequence is 14 residues long. CDR3 sequence (DNA): TGTGCCAGCAGCCGGAATTCAGGGATCACTGAAGCTTTCTTT. This codes for CASSRNSGITEAFF.

The chain links TRBV11-1 to TRBJ1-5; tentative D call: TRBD1 (5 bases). The germline V and J ends were trimmed by 5 bases and 4 bases, with 15 bases remaining between them. The germline CDR1 and CDR2 sequences are SGHAT and FQDESV (reference sequence). This CDR3 is 15 amino acids long. CDR3 protein: CASSRDTGDNQPQHF. For the CDR3, the DNA is TGTGCCAGCAGCCGAGATACAGGTGATAATCAGCCCCAGCATTTT.

Judged by abundance, this clonotype is medium-sized. V is TRBV7-3 and J is TRBJ2-1; D possibly corresponds to TRBD2 (6 bases). This CDR3 spans 14 amino acids. Between the trimmed V and J ends, which lost 2 bases and 4 bases, there was a span of 9 bases. CDR1 is SGHTA, CDR2 FQGTGA, per germline. In DNA form, the CDR3 reads TGTGCCAGCAGCTTAGGGACTGAATACAATGAGCAGTTCTTC. This sequence encodes CASSLGTEYNEQFF.

This chain joins TRBV9 and TRBJ2-7; 8 bases are a match to TRBD1. Losses at the gene ends were 3 bases for V and 2 bases for J; bases not matched to a gene: 7. This CDR3 spans 15 amino acids. Germline loops: CDR1 SGDLS, CDR2 YYNGEE. Here the CDR3 reads CASSGQRTGPYEQYF. CDR3 sequence (DNA): TGTGCCAGCAGCGGACAAAGGACAGGGCCCTACGAGCAGTACTTC.

Sample share makes this clonotype large. This chain uses TRBV10-3 with TRBJ2-1; 7 bases agree with TRBD2. V was pared by 10 bases and J by 5 bases, with 8 bases of the junction left unmatched. The germline gives CDR1 ENHRY, CDR2 SYGVKD. The CDR3 totals 13 residues. CDR3 residues: CATLGLNNNEQFF. The CDR3 bases are TGTGCCACCTTGGGACTAAATAACAATGAGCAGTTCTTC.